This TCR beta chain was sequenced during a study of blood T cell repertoires in COVID-19. The assay was immunoSEQ multiplex PCR, and TCRdb's table has in-frame clones only and misses some. Of over 200,000 clones in the sample, under 90% were seen once. V lost 0 bases and J 7 bases, leaving 5 bases between the germline ends. The CDR3 has 11 residues. Germline V gene sequence: CDR1 SGHDT, CDR2 YYEEEE. The rearrangement uses TRBV5-6 and TRBJ2-7; D remains ambiguous. The origin of this receptor is a man between 60 and 75 years old who had recovered from COVID-19. Sequenced: peripheral blood. Written as DNA, the CDR3 is TGTGCCAGCAGCTTGGCTAGGGAGCAGTACTTC. Its protein is CASSLAREQYF.